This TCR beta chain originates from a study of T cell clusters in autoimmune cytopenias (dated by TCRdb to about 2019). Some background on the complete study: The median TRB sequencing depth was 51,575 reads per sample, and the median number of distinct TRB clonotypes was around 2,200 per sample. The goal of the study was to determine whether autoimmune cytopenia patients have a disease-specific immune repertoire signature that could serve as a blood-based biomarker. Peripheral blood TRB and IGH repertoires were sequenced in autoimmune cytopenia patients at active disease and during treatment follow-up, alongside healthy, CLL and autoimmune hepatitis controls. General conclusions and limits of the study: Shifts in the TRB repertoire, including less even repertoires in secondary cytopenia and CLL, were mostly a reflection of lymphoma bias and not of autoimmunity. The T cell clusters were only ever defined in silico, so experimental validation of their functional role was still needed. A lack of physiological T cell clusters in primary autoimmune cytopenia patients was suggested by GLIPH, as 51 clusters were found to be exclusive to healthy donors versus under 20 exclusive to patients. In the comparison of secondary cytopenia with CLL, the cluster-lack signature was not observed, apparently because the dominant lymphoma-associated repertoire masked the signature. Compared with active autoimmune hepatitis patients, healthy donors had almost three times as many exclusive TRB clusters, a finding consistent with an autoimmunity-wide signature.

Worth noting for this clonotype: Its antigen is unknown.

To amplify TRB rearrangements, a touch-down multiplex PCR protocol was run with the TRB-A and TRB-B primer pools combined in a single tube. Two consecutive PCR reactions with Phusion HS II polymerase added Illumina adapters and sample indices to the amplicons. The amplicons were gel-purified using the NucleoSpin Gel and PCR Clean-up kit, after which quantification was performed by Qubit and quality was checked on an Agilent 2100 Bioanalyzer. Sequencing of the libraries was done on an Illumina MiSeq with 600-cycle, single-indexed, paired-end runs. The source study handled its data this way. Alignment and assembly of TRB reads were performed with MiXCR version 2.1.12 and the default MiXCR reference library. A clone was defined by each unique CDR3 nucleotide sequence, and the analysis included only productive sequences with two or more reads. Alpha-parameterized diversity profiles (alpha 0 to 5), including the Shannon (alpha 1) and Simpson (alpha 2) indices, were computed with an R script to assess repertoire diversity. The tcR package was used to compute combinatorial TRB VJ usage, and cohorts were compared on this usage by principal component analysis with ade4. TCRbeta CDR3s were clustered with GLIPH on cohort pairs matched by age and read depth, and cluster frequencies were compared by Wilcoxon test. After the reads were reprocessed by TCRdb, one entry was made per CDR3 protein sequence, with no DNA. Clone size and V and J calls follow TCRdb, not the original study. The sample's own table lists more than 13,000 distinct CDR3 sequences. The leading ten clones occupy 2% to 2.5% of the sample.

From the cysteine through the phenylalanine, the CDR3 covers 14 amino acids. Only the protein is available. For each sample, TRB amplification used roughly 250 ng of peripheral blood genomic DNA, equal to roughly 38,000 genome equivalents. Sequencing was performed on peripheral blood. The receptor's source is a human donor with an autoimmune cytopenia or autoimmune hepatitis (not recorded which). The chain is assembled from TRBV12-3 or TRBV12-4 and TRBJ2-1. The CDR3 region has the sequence CASSLSGRVDEQFF.